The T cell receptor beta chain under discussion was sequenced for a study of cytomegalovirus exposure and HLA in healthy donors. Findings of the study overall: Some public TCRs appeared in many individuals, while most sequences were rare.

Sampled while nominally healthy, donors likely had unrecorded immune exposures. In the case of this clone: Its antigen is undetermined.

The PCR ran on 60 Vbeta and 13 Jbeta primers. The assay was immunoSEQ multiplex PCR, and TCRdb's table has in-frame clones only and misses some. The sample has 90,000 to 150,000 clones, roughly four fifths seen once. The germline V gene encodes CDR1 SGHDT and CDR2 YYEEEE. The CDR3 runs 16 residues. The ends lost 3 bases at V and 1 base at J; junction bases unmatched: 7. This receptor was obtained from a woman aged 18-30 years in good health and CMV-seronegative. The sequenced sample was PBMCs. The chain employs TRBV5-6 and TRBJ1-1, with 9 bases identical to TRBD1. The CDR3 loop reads CASSSIGTGRNTEAFF. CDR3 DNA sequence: TGTGCCAGCAGCTCGATAGGGACAGGGAGGAACACTGAAGCTTTCTTT.